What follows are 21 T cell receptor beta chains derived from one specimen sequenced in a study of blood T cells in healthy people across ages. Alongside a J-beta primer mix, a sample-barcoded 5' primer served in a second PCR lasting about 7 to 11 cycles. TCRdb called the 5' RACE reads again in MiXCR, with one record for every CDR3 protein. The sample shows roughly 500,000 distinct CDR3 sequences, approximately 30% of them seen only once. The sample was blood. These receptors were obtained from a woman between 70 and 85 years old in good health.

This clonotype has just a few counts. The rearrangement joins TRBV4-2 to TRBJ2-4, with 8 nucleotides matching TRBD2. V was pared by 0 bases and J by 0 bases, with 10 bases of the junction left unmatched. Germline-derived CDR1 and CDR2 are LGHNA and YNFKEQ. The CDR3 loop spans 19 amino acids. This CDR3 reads CASSQDRAGVFEAKNIQYF. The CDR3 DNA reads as TGTGCCAGCAGCCAAGACAGAGCGGGGGTTTTTGAAGCCAAAAACATTCAGTACTTC.

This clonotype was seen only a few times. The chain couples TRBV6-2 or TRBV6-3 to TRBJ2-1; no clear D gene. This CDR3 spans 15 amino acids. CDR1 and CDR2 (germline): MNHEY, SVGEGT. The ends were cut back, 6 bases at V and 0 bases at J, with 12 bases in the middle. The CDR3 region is CASSLGYPSYNEQFF. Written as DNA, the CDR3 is TGTGCCAGCAGCCTGGGGTACCCCTCCTACAATGAGCAGTTCTTC.

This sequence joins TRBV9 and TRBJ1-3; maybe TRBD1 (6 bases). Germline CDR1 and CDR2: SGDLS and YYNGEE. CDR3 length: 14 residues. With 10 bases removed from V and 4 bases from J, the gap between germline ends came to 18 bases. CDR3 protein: CAGPGGLTGNTIYF. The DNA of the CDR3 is TGTGCCGGACCCGGGGGGCTTACGGGAAACACCATATATTTT.

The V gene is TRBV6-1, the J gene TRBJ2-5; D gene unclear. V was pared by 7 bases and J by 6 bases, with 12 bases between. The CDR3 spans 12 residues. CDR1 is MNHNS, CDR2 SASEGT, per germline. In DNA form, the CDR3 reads TGTGCCAGCAAACCAGGCGGCCAGACCCAGTACTTC. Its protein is CASKPGGQTQYF.

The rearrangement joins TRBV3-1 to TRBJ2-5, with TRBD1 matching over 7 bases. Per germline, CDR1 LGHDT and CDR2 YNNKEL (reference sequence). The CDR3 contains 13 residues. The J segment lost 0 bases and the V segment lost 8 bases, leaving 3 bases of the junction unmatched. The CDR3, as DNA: TGTGCCAGCGTCGACAGGGACCAAGAGACCCAGTACTTC. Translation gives CASVDRDQETQYF.

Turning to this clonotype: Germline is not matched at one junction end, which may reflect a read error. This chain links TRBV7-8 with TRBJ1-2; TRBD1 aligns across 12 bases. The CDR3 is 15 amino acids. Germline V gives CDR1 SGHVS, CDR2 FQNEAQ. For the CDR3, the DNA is TGCGCCAGCAGCCCGCGCTGGGACAGGGGGCTTACCTACACCTTC. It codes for CASSPRWDRGLTYTF.

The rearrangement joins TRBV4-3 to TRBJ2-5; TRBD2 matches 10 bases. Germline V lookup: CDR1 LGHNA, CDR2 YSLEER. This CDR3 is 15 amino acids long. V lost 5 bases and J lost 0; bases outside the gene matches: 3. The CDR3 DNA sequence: TGCGCCAGCAGCGGACTAGCGGAGTACCAAGAGACCCAGTACTTC. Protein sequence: CASSGLAEYQETQYF.

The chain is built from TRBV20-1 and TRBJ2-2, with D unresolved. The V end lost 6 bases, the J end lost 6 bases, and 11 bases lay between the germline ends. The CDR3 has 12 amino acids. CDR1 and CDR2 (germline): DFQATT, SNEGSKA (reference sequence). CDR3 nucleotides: TGCAGTGCCGCTTTGAGGCCCGGGGAGCTGTTTTTT. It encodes CSAALRPGELFF.

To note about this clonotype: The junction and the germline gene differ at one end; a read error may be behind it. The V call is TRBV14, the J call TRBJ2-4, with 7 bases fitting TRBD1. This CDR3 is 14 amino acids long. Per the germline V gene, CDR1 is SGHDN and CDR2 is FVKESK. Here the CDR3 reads CVSSPTGTKNIQYF. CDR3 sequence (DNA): TGTGTCAGCAGTCCGACAGGGACCAAAAACATTCAGTACTTC.

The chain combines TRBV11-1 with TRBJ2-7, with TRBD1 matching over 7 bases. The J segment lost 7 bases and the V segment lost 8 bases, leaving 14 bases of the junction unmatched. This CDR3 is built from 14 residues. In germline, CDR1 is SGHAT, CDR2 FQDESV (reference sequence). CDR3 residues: CASGIRTGPGEQYF. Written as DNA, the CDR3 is TGTGCCAGCGGTATTAGGACAGGTCCGGGGGAGCAGTACTTC.

The chain's CDR3 is CSAYKMEETQYF. CDR3 DNA: TGCAGTGCTTATAAGATGGAGGAGACCCAGTACTTC. The rearrangement joins TRBV20-1 to TRBJ2-5; no firm D call. The CDR3 length is 12 residues. Trimming removed 5 bases from V and 5 bases from J, with 12 bases in between. Germline CDR1 reads DFQATT; CDR2 reads SNEGSKA (reference sequence).

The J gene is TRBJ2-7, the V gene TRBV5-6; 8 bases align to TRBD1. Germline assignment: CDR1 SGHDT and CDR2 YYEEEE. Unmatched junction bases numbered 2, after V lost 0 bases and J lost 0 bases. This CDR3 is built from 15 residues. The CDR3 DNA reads TGTGCCAGCAGCTTGGGACAGGGGCCCTCCTACGAGCAGTACTTC. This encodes CASSLGQGPSYEQYF.

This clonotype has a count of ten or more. In nucleotides, the CDR3 is TGCGCCAGCAGTGATAGGTGGGATGGCTACACCTTC. It translates to CASSDRWDGYTF. The chain is built from TRBV10-2 and TRBJ1-2; D ambiguous. CDR3 length: 12 amino acids. Germline lookup yields CDR1 WSHSY and CDR2 SAAADI. The V gene lost 3 bases and the J gene lost 6 bases, with 8 bases spanning the gap.

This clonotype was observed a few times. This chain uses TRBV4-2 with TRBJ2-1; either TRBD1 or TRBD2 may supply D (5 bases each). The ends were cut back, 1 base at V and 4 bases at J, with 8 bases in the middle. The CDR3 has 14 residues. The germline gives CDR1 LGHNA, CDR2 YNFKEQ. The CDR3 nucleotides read TGTGCCAGCAGCCAAGGGGACGGGTACAATGAGCAGTTCTTC. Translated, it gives CASSQGDGYNEQFF.

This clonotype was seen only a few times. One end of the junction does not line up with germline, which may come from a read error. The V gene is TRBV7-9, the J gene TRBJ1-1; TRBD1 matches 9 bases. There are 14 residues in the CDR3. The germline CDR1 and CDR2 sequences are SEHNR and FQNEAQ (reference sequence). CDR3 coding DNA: TGTGCCGGCAGCCCCAGACAGGGGGGTACTGAAGCTTTCTTT. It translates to CAGSPRQGGTEAFF.

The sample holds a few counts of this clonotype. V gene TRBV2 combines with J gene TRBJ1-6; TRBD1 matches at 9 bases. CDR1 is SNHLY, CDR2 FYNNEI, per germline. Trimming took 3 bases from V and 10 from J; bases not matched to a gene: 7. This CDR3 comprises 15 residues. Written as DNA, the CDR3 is TGTGCCAGCAGTGATTCGGACAGGGGAGGCTCACCCCTCCACTTT. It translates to CASSDSDRGGSPLHF.

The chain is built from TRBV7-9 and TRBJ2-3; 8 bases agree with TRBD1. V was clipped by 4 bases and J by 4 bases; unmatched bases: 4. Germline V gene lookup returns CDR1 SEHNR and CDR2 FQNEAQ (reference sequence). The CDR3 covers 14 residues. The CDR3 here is CASSWQGAPDTQYF. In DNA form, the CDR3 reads TGTGCCAGCAGCTGGCAGGGGGCCCCAGATACGCAGTATTTT.

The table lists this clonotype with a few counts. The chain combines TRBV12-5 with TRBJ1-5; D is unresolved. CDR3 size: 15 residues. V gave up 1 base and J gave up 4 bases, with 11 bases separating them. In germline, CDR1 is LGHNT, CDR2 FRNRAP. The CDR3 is CASGLGGTTNQPQHF. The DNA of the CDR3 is TGTGCTAGTGGTTTGGGTGGTACCACTAATCAGCCCCAGCATTTT.

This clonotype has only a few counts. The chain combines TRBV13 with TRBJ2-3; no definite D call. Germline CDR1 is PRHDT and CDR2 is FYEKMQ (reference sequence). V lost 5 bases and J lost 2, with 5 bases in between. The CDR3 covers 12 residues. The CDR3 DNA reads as TGTGCCAGCAGCGTCACCACAGATACGCAGTATTTT. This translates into CASSVTTDTQYF.

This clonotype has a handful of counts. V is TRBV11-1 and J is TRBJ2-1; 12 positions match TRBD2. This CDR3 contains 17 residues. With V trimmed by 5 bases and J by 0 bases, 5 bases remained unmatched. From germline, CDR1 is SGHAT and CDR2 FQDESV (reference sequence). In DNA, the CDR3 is TGTGCCAGCAGCCCAGGACTAGCGGGGAGCTCCTACAATGAGCAGTTCTTC. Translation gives CASSPGLAGSSYNEQFF.

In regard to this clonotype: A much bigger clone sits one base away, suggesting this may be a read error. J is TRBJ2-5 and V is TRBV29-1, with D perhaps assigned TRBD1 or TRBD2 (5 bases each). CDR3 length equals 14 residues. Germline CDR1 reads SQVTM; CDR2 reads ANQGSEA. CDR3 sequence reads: CSADRGSSYNEQLF. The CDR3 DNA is TGCAGCGCGGACCGGGGCAGCTCCTACAATGAGCAGCTCTTC.